The clone carrying this TCR beta chain was seen a few times. The whole isolated RNA underwent reverse transcription, so sequencing captured expressed TCRB transcripts. Data came from immunoSEQ multiplex PCR; TCRdb stores just in-frame clones and leaves some out. The sample has fewer than 250,000 clones, roughly 9.6% seen once. The data were obtained in a study of beta chain features in type 1 diabetes. The J segment lost 7 bases and the V segment lost 6 bases, leaving 9 bases of the junction unmatched. The CDR3 has 14 residues. CDR1 GTSNPN and CDR2 SVGIG come from the germline V gene (reference sequence).

The chain employs TRBV30 and TRBJ1-6, with 7 bases lining up with TRBD1. Sequencing was carried out using naive CD4+ T cells from blood. The sequence was obtained from a woman in her late teens or twenties in good health. The CDR3 sequence is CACRRQGVNSPLHF. The CDR3 DNA reads TGTGCCTGCCGCCGCCAGGGGGTCAATTCACCCCTCCACTTT.